This T cell receptor beta chain derives from a study of TIL therapy for anti-PD-1-resistant metastatic lung cancer. As for the study in general: Median tumor mutation burden was roughly 1.4 mutations per megabase.

Points from the study as a whole: TIL clonotype persistence in blood showed no apparent association with response. The cohort had more treatment-naive, never-smoker and oncogene-addicted patients than typical.

Described time point: pre-treatment sample, taken before nivolumab and TIL therapy. Adults with stage 4 NSCLC were enrolled in a phase I trial. Note on this clone: Antigen unknown.

The libraries were made with immunoSEQ v3. Only in-frame clones appear in the TCRdb table, and some are missing; sequencing was by immunoSEQ multiplex PCR. The sample consists of tens of thousands of clones, around 68% of them appearing once. Here the sequenced sample was blood, taken at baseline. This TCR was sampled from a person aged 25 to 80 with non-small cell lung cancer.

CDR3 DNA: TGTGCCAGCAGTTTGGGGGACACCACCGGGACGGAAAAACTGTTTTTT. It yields the protein CASSLGDTTGTEKLFF. The chain links TRBV28 to TRBJ1-4, with D perhaps matching TRBD1 (6 bases). Germline V CDR1 and CDR2: MDHEN, SYDVKM. V was shortened by 3 bases and J by 8 bases, with 19 bases between the two germline ends. This CDR3 has 16 residues.